This T cell receptor (beta chain) was captured in a study of regulatory T cells in long-lasting Graves disease. The J segment lost 7 bases and the V segment lost 0 bases, leaving 6 bases of the junction unmatched. The germline CDR1 and CDR2 sequences are MNHNY and SVGAGI (reference sequence). CDR3 length: 15 residues. Libraries of TCR beta came from iRepertoire HTBI primers plus Arm-PCR of CDR3 regions. TCRdb analysed the multiplex PCR reads with MiXCR anew, one entry per CDR3 protein. Of roughly 510,000 distinct CDR3 sequences in the sample, about 16% were seen once. Stated time point: newly diagnosed GD, antithyroid drugs for less than 3 months. The authors made the TCR library using RNA they extracted from PBMCs. These same records also appear under a second study, on T cells in Graves' hyperthyroidism and ophthalmopathy. That work adds: HTBI primers were the set used in a first-round RT-PCR of the TCR CDR3. Blood also showed most of the thyroid clonotypes that were expanded above 0.001. Ophthalmopathy could be told apart from stable hyperthyroidism with a 13 V-J model.

V is TRBV6-6 and J is TRBJ1-2; TRBD1 agrees at 9 bases. The sample consisted of peripheral blood mononuclear cells (PBMCs), taken at new diagnosis, from a patient treated with antithyroid drugs. The TCR sequence derives from a man in his late teens or twenties with Graves disease. Written as DNA, the CDR3 is TGTGCCAGCAGTTACTCGGACAGGGGATCGGCTGGCTACACCTTC. This gives the protein CASSYSDRGSAGYTF.